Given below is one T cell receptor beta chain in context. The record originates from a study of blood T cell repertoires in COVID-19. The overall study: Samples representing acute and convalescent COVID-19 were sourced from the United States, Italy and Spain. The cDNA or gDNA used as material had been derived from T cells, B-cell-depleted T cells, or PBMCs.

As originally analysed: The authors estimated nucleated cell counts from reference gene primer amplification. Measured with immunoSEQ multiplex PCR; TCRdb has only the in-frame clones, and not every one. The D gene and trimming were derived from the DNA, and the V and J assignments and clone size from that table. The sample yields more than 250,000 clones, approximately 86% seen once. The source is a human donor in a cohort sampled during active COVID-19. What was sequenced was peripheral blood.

CDR3 coding DNA: TGTGCCAGCAGCCTACCAGCGGGACCTGGGGGCACAGATACGCAGTATTTT. Translating it yields CASSLPAGPGGTDTQYF. The chain employs TRBV3-1 (or the pseudogene TRBV3-2) and TRBJ2-3; 7 bases fit TRBD2. This CDR3 is built from 17 residues. The germline V gene encodes CDR1 LGHDT and CDR2 YNNKEL (reference sequence). Trimming removed 4 bases from V and 1 base from J; junction bases left unmatched: 11.